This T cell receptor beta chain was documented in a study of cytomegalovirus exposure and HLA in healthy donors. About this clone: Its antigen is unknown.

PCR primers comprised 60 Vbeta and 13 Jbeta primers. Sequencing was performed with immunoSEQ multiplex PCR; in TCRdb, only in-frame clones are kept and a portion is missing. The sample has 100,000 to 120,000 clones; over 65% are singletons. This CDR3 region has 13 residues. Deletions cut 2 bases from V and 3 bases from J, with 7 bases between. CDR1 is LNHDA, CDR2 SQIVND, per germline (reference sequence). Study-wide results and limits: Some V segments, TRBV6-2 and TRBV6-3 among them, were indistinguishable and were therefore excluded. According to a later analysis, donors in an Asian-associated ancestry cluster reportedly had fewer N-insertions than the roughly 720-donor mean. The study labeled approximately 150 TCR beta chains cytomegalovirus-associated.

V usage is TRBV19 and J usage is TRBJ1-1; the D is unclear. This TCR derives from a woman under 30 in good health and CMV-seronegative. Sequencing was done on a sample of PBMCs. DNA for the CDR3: TGTGCCAGTAGTATAACCGCGGACACTGAAGCTTTCTTT. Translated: CASSITADTEAFF.